The TCR beta chain described here comes from a study of neoadjuvant anti-PD-1 for oral cavity cancer. General study results and limits: With a few patients per group, TCR findings need larger cohorts.

Time point given: after neoadjuvant nivolumab, at surgical resection. In this sample, this clone turned up once. What it recognizes is unknown. PBMC libraries mostly used about 450 ng of input genomic DNA, with six replicates per sample. The repertoire was sequenced with immunoSEQ multiplex PCR; TCRdb's copy has only in-frame clones and lacks some. Of 13,000 or so clones in the sample, about two thirds are singletons; the top ten hold 2% to 3%. Trimming removed 2 bases from V and 6 bases from J; junction bases left unmatched: 9. The CDR3 loop spans 17 amino acids. The germline V gene has CDR1 SGHTA and CDR2 FQGTGA.

V gene TRBV7-3 combines with J gene TRBJ2-2, with TRBD1 matching 10 bases. The receptor was isolated from a person between 35 and 79 years old with oral cavity squamous cell carcinoma. The sample consisted of PBMCs, taken after nivolumab (anti-PD-1) treatment. CDR3 in DNA: TGTGCCAGCAGCTTACCCCTCGGACAGGGGGGGTCCGGGGAGCTGTTTTTT. Protein: CASSLPLGQGGSGELFF.